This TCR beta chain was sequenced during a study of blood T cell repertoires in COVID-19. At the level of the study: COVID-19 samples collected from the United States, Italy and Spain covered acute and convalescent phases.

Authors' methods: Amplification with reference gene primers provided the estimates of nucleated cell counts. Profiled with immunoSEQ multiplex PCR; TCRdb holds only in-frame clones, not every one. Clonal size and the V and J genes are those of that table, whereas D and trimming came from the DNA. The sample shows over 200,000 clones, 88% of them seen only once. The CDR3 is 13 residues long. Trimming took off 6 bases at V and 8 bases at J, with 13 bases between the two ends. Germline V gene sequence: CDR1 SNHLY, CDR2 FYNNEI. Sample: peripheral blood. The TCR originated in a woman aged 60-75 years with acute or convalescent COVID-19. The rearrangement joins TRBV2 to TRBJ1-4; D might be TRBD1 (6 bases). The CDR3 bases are TGTGCCAGCAGGAGGGACACTCAGGAAAAACTGTTTTTT. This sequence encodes CASRRDTQEKLFF.